This record concerns one T cell receptor beta chain sequence. Researchers sorted participants into cohorts using their self-reported clinical history. Symptom resolution, clearance, or two negative PCRs marked the recovered donors of Cohort 3. The source of the sample is a study of blood T cell repertoires in COVID-19. Profiled with immunoSEQ multiplex PCR; TCRdb holds only in-frame clones, not every one. The sample records 300,000 to 400,000 clones, approximately 90% being singletons. Trimming removed 4 bases from V and 2 bases from J, with 6 bases in between. Germline loops: CDR1 MNHNY, CDR2 SVGAGI (reference sequence). The CDR3 contains 13 residues.

The sequenced material came from PBMCs or T cells enriched from blood (not recorded which). The chain is built from TRBV6-6 and TRBJ1-5; D unresolved. This TCR came from a woman between 18 and 29 years old who had recovered from COVID-19. Here the CDR3 DNA reads TGTGCCAGCAGTTCAACAGGCAATCAGCCCCAGCATTTT. Its translation is CASSSTGNQPQHF.